The present T cell receptor beta chain was sequenced within a study of blood T cell dynamics during melanoma immunotherapy. The time point: week 3, after first cycle of checkpoint inhibitor. Findings of the study overall: Clones driving repertoire changes may be melanoma-specific or general immune activation.

Concerning this clone: Its antigen is not identified.

The germline gives CDR1 SQVTM, CDR2 ANQGSEA. V was clipped by 3 bases and J by 0 bases, with 9 bases between them. The CDR3 runs 13 residues. Profiled with immunoSEQ multiplex PCR; TCRdb holds only in-frame clones, not every one. The data contain roughly 15,000 clones, 86% of them seen just once; the ten biggest clones take up 4% to 5.5%. This receptor was identified in a human donor with melanoma. The rearrangement links TRBV29-1 to TRBJ2-7; D is uncertain. Here the sequenced sample was blood, taken from a patient treated with checkpoint blockade. The CDR3 reads CSVERPDSYEQYF. The CDR3 nucleotides read TGCAGCGTTGAGCGACCGGACTCCTACGAGCAGTACTTC.